These T cell receptor beta chains were read from a single sample in a study of T cell changes during pregnancy in multiple sclerosis. Sequenced by immunoSEQ multiplex PCR; TCRdb stores in-frame clones only, minus some. Of tens of thousands of clones in the sample, roughly 93% were seen once. Material: peripheral blood, obtained after pregnancy. The receptors here all came from a female donor with multiple sclerosis, enrolled in a pregnancy study. CDR3s include the opening cysteine and the closing phenylalanine or tryptophan. Fields, in order: CDR3 protein, CDR3 DNA, J gene, V gene, D gene, clone size. D genes are given only for firm matches. Only part of the rows carry a size: once, few, many, or a class if the clone is expanded.

CASSLFPQWDRGKPYEQYF,TGTGCCAGCAGCTTATTCCCCCAATGGGACAGGGGAAAGCCCTACGAGCAGTACTTC,TRBJ2-7,TRBV7-9,TRBD1,once
CASSMWGDPDQPQHF,TGTGCCAGCTCGATGTGGGGGGATCCAGATCAGCCCCAGCATTTT,TRBJ1-5,TRBV18,.,.
CASSSQGQGLSNQPQHF,TGTGCCAGCAGCTCCCAGGGACAGGGACTTAGCAATCAGCCCCAGCATTTT,TRBJ1-5,TRBV28,TRBD1,.
CASSVGVLGPEAFF,TGTGCCAGCAGCGTAGGTGTTCTTGGGCCTGAAGCTTTCTTT,TRBJ1-1,TRBV9,.,.
CASSMVAGGPYPDTQYF,TGTGCCAGTAGTATGGTAGCGGGAGGGCCCTACCCAGATACGCAGTATTTT,TRBJ2-3,TRBV19,TRBD2,.
CASSVATSGTDTQYF,TGTGCCAGCAGCGTAGCGACTAGCGGCACAGATACGCAGTATTTT,TRBJ2-3,TRBV9,TRBD2,.
CASSHPLSGRPQETQYF,TGTGCCAGCTCACATCCGCTGAGCGGGAGGCCCCAAGAGACCCAGTACTTC,TRBJ2-5,TRBV18,TRBD2,.
CASSPLRGNTEAFF,TGTGCCAGCTCACCACTTAGGGGGAACACTGAAGCTTTCTTT,TRBJ1-1,TRBV18,.,.
CASSLGGVGLVYEQYF,TGTGCCAGCAGCTTGGGGGGGGTTGGACTAGTATACGAGCAGTACTTC,TRBJ2-7,TRBV5-6,TRBD2,.
CASSLHTGGEAGELFF,TGTGCCAGCAGCTTGCATACAGGGGGCGAGGCCGGGGAGCTGTTTTTT,TRBJ2-2,TRBV7-6,TRBD1,.
CASSSYTDTQYF,TGTGCCAGCAGCTCTTACACAGATACGCAGTATTTT,TRBJ2-3,TRBV7-2,.,.
CASSLTVNTGELFF,TGTGCCAGCAGTTTGACAGTGAACACCGGGGAGCTGTTTTTT,TRBJ2-2,TRBV27,.,once
CAISASLDRTYEQYF,TGTGCCATCAGTGCTTCTTTAGACAGGACCTACGAGCAGTACTTC,TRBJ2-7,TRBV10-3,.,.
CASSLGAHRDQPQHF,TGTGCCAGCAGCTTGGGAGCCCACCGGGATCAGCCCCAGCATTTT,TRBJ1-5,TRBV5-6,.,.
CASSPVGGSSYEQYF,TGTGCCAGCAGCCCGGTAGGCGGTAGCTCCTACGAGCAGTACTTC,TRBJ2-7,TRBV7-3,.,.
CASRLTGGESNYGYTF,TGCGCCAGCAGATTGACAGGGGGCGAGTCTAACTATGGCTACACCTTC,TRBJ1-2,TRBV5-1,TRBD1,once
CASSRLAAQETQYF,TGTGCCAGCAGCCGACTAGCGGCCCAAGAGACCCAGTACTTC,TRBJ2-5,TRBV5-5,TRBD2,.
CASSSTGGQRINYGYTF,TGTGCCAGCAGCAGCACGGGGGGGCAGAGAATAAACTATGGCTACACCTTC,TRBJ1-2,TRBV11-3,.,.
CASSTAAGAYEQYF,TGCGCCAGCAGCACGGCAGCAGGGGCCTACGAGCAGTACTTC,TRBJ2-7,TRBV5-1,.,.
CASSFTAFTYEQYF,TGTGCCAGCAGCTTCACAGCATTCACCTACGAGCAGTACTTC,TRBJ2-7,TRBV7-8,.,.
CASSQEVGGSVNEQYF,TGCGCCAGCAGCCAAGAAGTAGGCGGGAGTGTGAACGAGCAGTACTTC,TRBJ2-7,TRBV4-3,TRBD2,.
CASSSGPSYEQYF,TGTGCCAGTAGTTCGGGTCCTTCCTACGAGCAGTACTTC,TRBJ2-7,TRBV19,.,.
CASSPFTVASSYEQYF,TGTGCCAGCTCACCATTTACCGTAGCCTCCTCCTACGAGCAGTACTTC,TRBJ2-7,TRBV18,.,.
CASSLLQAMNTEAFF,TGTGCCAGCAGCTTGTTGCAGGCTATGAACACTGAAGCTTTCTTT,TRBJ1-1,TRBV5-6,.,.
CAISEREADTEAFF,TGTGCCATCAGTGAAAGGGAGGCGGACACTGAAGCTTTCTTT,TRBJ1-1,TRBV10-3,.,.
CASSTGRDSGLEQYF,TGCGCCAGCAGCACCGGTCGGGACAGCGGCCTCGAGCAGTACTTC,TRBJ2-7,TRBV5-1,TRBD1,.
CASSLGLLAAQETQYF,TGTGCCAGCAGCTTGGGCCTACTAGCTGCTCAAGAGACCCAGTACTTC,TRBJ2-5,TRBV5-5,.,.
CSVGAGEAGHPRELFF,TGCAGCGTTGGGGCCGGTGAAGCGGGACACCCAAGGGAGCTGTTTTTT,TRBJ2-2,TRBV29-1,.,.
CASSRPGLPYEQYF,TGTGCCAGCTCCCGGCCGGGACTCCCCTACGAGCAGTACTTC,TRBJ2-7,TRBV18,.,.
CASSPQGHSSYNEQFF,TGTGCCAGCAGCCCGCAGGGGCATAGCTCCTACAATGAGCAGTTCTTC,TRBJ2-1,TRBV7-2,.,.
CASSPGRGNTEAFF,TGTGCCAGCAGCCCCGGACGGGGGAACACTGAAGCTTTCTTT,TRBJ1-1,TRBV7-2,.,.
CASSFRGRSDTQYF,TGTGCCAGCAGTTTCAGGGGGCGCTCAGATACGCAGTATTTT,TRBJ2-3,TRBV27,TRBD1,.
CSVVAGVAGELFF,TGCAGCGTTGTAGCGGGAGTGGCCGGGGAGCTGTTTTTT,TRBJ2-2,TRBV29-1,TRBD2,.
CASIRGREQYF,TGTGCCAGCATCAGGGGGCGCGAGCAGTACTTC,TRBJ2-7,TRBV6-1,TRBD1,.
CASSLGGGTYEQYF,TGCGCCAGCAGCTTGGGTGGCGGAACCTACGAGCAGTACTTC,TRBJ2-7,TRBV5-1,.,.
CASGGGAFYEQYF,TGTGCCAGCGGCGGGGGGGCGTTCTACGAGCAGTACTTC,TRBJ2-7,TRBV5-6,TRBD2,.
CSVEQGFGNEQFF,TGCAGCGTTGAACAGGGTTTCGGAAATGAGCAGTTCTTC,TRBJ2-1,TRBV29-1,.,.
CASSLRTATGELFF,TGTGCCAGCAGCTTACGGACAGCCACCGGGGAGCTGTTTTTT,TRBJ2-2,TRBV7-3,.,.
CASTLTSGGYEKLFF,TGTGCCAGTACCCTCACCTCAGGGGGCTATGAAAAACTGTTTTTT,TRBJ1-4,TRBV19,TRBD1,.
CASRGRAASGDYNEQFF,TGTGCCAGTAGGGGAAGAGCTGCTAGCGGGGACTACAATGAGCAGTTCTTC,TRBJ2-1,TRBV19,TRBD2,.
CASSLNTGQGNHEQYF,TGCGCCAGCAGCCTCAATACCGGACAGGGAAACCACGAGCAGTACTTC,TRBJ2-7,TRBV5-1,TRBD1,once
CASSFAGLAPNEQFF,TGTGCCAGCAGCTTCGCGGGACTAGCCCCCAATGAGCAGTTCTTC,TRBJ2-1,TRBV5-8,TRBD2,.
CASSPQPTSNTEAFF,TGTGCCAGCAGCCCCCAACCGACAAGCAACACTGAAGCTTTCTTT,TRBJ1-1,TRBV7-2,.,.
CASSPRTGRGTEAFF,TGTGCCAGCAGTCCCCGGACAGGTAGGGGGACTGAAGCTTTCTTT,TRBJ1-1,TRBV25-1,TRBD1,.
CASSLSTVRYNEQFF,TGTGCCAGCAGTTTATCGACTGTACGCTACAATGAGCAGTTCTTC,TRBJ2-1,TRBV27,.,.
CASSPRTGGITGELFF,TGCGCCAGCAGCCCTCGGACAGGGGGCATCACCGGGGAGCTGTTTTTT,TRBJ2-2,TRBV5-1,TRBD1,.
CASSSLSGGGWLTQPQHF,TGTGCCAGCAGCAGTTTATCGGGTGGAGGGTGGCTGACTCAGCCCCAGCATTTT,TRBJ1-5,TRBV27,.,.
CASSPDQRMAGQGLGYTF,TGTGCCAGTAGTCCCGATCAACGAATGGCGGGACAGGGGTTGGGCTACACCTTC,TRBJ1-2,TRBV19,TRBD1,.
CASSLSEQYF,TGTGCCAGCTCTCTGTCCGAGCAGTACTTC,TRBJ2-7,TRBV28,.,.
CASSSGLNTEAFF,TGTGCCAGCAGTTCAGGGTTGAACACTGAAGCTTTCTTT,TRBJ1-1,TRBV27,.,once
CASSLDGGAQPQHF,TGTGCCAGCAGCTTGGACGGGGGAGCTCAGCCCCAGCATTTT,TRBJ1-5,TRBV7-9,.,.
CASSPEQKQGREQYF,TGCGCCAGCAGCCCGGAGCAAAAACAGGGACGCGAGCAGTACTTC,TRBJ2-7,TRBV5-1,.,once
CASSVNSGSPSLGQFF,TGTGCCAGCAGCGTCAATAGCGGGAGCCCCTCACTCGGGCAGTTCTTC,TRBJ2-1,TRBV9,TRBD2,.
CASSQEVGGAGNTIYF,TGTGCCAGCAGCCAAGAAGTGGGAGGGGCAGGAAACACCATATATTTT,TRBJ1-3,TRBV4-2,.,.
CASSLGQPTDTQYF,TGTGCCAGCAGCTTAGGACAGCCTACAGATACGCAGTATTTT,TRBJ2-3,TRBV11-1,.,.
CASSSEGVDSYEQYF,TGTGCCAGCAGCAGTGAGGGGGTCGACTCCTACGAGCAGTACTTC,TRBJ2-7,TRBV5-4,.,.
CASDHRGTNEKLFF,TGTGCCTCTGATCACAGGGGAACTAATGAAAAACTGTTTTTT,TRBJ1-4,TRBV19,TRBD1,.
CASSQETGRTYEQYF,TGTGCCAGCAGCCAAGAGACAGGGAGAACCTACGAGCAGTACTTC,TRBJ2-7,TRBV14,TRBD1,.
CASSLKSRGYEQYF,TGTGCCAGCAGTTTAAAATCCAGAGGCTACGAGCAGTACTTC,TRBJ2-7,TRBV27,.,.